The 6 T cell receptor beta chains presented below share a single source sample, sequenced in a study of blood T cells in healthy people across ages. A second PCR of 7 to 11 cycles used a sample-barcoded 5' primer and a J-beta primer mix. One entry per CDR3 protein, called by TCRdb with MiXCR from the 5' RACE reads. Of 780,000 or so distinct CDR3 sequences in the sample, approximately 53% were seen once. Sequencing was done on a sample of blood. These TCRs come from a man aged 35-49 years in good health.

This clonotype was detected a few times. This rearrangement joins TRBV12-3 or TRBV12-4 to TRBJ2-4; the D is unclear. The J call could be wrong; TRBJ2-7 is a better fit for the DNA end. The length of the CDR3 is 13 residues. CDR3 bases: TGTGCCAGCAGCCCCGATTCCGCCTACGAGCAGTACTTC. Residues: CASSPDSAYEQYF.

This clonotype appeared a few times. V gene TRBV6-1 combines with J gene TRBJ1-4; no reliable D call. V lost 1 base, J lost 4 bases, and 13 bases lay in between. Germline CDR1 reads MNHNS; CDR2 reads SASEGT. CDR3 size: 16 residues. The CDR3 region has the DNA TGTGCCAGCAGTGAAGGACACGGATACCTTAATGAAAAACTGTTTTTT. Residues: CASSEGHGYLNEKLFF.

This clonotype came up a few times. The chain joins TRBV7-2 to TRBJ2-4; TRBD1 aligns across 12 bases. The trim removed 5 bases at V and 13 bases at J, leaving 12 bases unmatched. Germline CDR1 SGHTA, CDR2 FQGNSA. The CDR3 runs 15 residues. The CDR3 sequence is CASSLRDRGLGEQYF. In DNA, the CDR3 is TGTGCCAGCAGCCTCCGGGACAGGGGGCTAGGGGAGCAGTACTTC.

J is TRBJ2-3 and V is TRBV20-1, with D possibly TRBD2 on 6 matching bases. Germline V CDR1 and CDR2: DFQATT, SNEGSKA (reference sequence). CDR3 size: 16 residues. Trimming shortened V by 1 base and J by 1 base, and 15 bases separated the two germline ends. CDR3 DNA: TGCAGTGCTAGAGTCGAATCCAAGCGGGGCACAGATACGCAGTATTTT. Protein product: CSARVESKRGTDTQYF.

The CDR3: CASSGREGDIQYF. In DNA, the CDR3 is TGTGCCAGCAGTGGGAGGGAAGGGGACATTCAGTACTTC. The chain uses TRBV6-4 and TRBJ2-4, with D possibly matching TRBD2 (6 bases). CDR3 length: 13 amino acids. Germline loops: CDR1 MRHNA, CDR2 SNTAGT. The V end was cut by 4 bases, the J end by 8 bases, with 12 bases between.

This chain links TRBV28 with TRBJ1-2, with D possibly being TRBD1 (6 bases). Trimming removed 7 bases from V and 2 bases from J, with 23 bases in between. The germline gives CDR1 MDHEN, CDR2 SYDVKM. The CDR3 has 17 amino acids. As DNA, the CDR3 is TGTGCCAGCACGTCCATCCAGCGGGGGGGCCCAAACTATGGCTACACCTTC. It yields the protein CASTSIQRGGPNYGYTF.